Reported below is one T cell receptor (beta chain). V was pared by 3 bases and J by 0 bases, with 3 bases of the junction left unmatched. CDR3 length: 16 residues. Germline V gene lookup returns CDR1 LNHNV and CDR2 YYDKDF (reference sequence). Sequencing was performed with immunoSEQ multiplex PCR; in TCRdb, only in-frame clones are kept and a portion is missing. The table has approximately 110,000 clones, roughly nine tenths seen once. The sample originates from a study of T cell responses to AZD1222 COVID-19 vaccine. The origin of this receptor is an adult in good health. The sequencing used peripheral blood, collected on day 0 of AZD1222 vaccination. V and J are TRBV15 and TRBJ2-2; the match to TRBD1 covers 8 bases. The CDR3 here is CATSSRDRTNTGELFF. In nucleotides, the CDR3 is TGTGCCACCAGCAGCCGGGACAGGACGAACACCGGGGAGCTGTTTTTT.